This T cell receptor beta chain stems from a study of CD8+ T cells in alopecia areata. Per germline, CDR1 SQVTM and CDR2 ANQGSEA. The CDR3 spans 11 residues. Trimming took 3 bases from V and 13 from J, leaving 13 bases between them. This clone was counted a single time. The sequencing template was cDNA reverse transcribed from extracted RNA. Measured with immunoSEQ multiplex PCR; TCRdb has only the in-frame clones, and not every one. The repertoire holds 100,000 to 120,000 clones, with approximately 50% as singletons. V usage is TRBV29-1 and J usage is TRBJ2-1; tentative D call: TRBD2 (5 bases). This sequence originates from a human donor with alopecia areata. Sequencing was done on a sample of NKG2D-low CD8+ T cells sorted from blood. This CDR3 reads CSVELRGGQFF. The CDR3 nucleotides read TGCAGCGTTGAGCTTCGGGGTGGCCAGTTCTTC.